This T cell receptor (beta chain) was observed in a study of control samples from healthy donors and cancer patients. This clone was observed a handful of times. CDR3 size: 12 residues. Germline V gene data show CDR1 as MNHNS and CDR2 as SASEGT. V dropped 0 bases and J dropped 5 bases, with 4 bases sitting between them. Using immunoSEQ multiplex PCR, the repertoire was profiled, and TCRdb retains in-frame clones only, with some absent. Of about 130,000 clones listed, 87% are singletons. The sample consisted of blood. The TCR comes from a man in his late teens or twenties in good health. This chain links TRBV6-1 with TRBJ1-2; D unclear. This chain's CDR3 is CASSEAGYGYTF. The CDR3, as DNA: TGTGCCAGCAGTGAAGCGGGGTATGGCTACACCTTC.